The T cell receptor beta chain under discussion was sequenced for a study of T-cell memory formation after mild COVID-19. Whole-study context: TCR clusters were largely donor specific. Study results and limitations: Shrinking CD4+ clones were chiefly CM and EM; CD8+ ones were chiefly EMRA. Pre-infection memory showed some responding clones, and this suggested that cross-reactive memory joined. Later expanders leaned CD4+, whereas clones that contracted between day 15 and 85 were balanced CD4/CD8.

This clonotype was seen more than once but under ten times. The antigen is undetermined. Per the germline V gene, CDR1 is LGHDT and CDR2 is YNNKEL (reference sequence). This CDR3 is 15 amino acids long. Between the trimmed V and J ends, which lost 4 bases and 1 base, there was a span of 14 bases. One entry per CDR3 protein, called by TCRdb with MiXCR from the 5' RACE reads. Among 350,000 to 500,000 distinct CDR3 sequences listed, around 19% were seen once. Sequencing was done on a sample of PBMCs or a T cell subset sorted from them (not recorded which). The chain joins TRBV3-1 to TRBJ2-7; weak D call: TRBD2 (6 bases). The sequence was obtained from an adult woman who had mild COVID-19 (a few samples of this study predate the infection). Cell type and time point are not known. CDR3 sequence reads: CASSPTRGFSYEQYF. Written as DNA, the CDR3 is TGTGCCAGCAGCCCTACACGGGGGTTTTCCTACGAGCAGTACTTC.